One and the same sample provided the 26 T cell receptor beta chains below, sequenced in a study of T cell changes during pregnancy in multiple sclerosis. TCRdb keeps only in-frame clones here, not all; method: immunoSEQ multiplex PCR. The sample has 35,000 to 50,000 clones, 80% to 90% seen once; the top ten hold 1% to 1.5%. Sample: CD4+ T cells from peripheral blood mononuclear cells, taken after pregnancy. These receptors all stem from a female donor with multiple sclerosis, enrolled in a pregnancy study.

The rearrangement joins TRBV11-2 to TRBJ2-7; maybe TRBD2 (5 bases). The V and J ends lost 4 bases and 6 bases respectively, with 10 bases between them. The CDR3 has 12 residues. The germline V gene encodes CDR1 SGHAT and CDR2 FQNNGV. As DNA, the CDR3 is TGTGCCAGCAGCTCCGGACGGGGCGAGCAGTACTTC. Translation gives CASSSGRGEQYF.

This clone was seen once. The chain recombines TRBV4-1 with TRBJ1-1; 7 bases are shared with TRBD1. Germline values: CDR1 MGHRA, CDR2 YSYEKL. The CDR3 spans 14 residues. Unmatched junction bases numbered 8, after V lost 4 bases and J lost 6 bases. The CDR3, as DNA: TGCGCCAGCAGCCCCCGCAGGGGGTTCGCTGAAGCTTTCTTT. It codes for CASSPRRGFAEAFF.

In DNA form, the CDR3 reads TGTGCCAGCAGTTCGACCGATGGCGGGGAGTACTTC. Its protein product is CASSSTDGGEYF. The chain recombines TRBV27 with TRBJ2-7, with D perhaps TRBD2 (6 bases). Germline V gene lookup returns CDR1 MNHEY and CDR2 SMNVEV (reference sequence). The V and J ends lost 4 bases and 11 bases respectively, with 15 bases between them. The CDR3 runs to 12 residues.

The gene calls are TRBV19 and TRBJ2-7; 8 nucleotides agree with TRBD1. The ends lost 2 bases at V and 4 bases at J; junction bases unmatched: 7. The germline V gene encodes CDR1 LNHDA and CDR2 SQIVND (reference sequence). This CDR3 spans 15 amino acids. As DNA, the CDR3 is TGTGCCAGTAGTATATTGACAGGGGATATGTACGAGCAGTACTTC. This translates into CASSILTGDMYEQYF.

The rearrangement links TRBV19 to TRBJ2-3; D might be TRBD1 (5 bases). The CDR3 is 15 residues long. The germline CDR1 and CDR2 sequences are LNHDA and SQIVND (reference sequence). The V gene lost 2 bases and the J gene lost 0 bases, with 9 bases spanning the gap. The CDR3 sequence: CASSIMGQSTDTQYF. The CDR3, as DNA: TGTGCCAGTAGTATAATGGGGCAGAGCACAGATACGCAGTATTTT.

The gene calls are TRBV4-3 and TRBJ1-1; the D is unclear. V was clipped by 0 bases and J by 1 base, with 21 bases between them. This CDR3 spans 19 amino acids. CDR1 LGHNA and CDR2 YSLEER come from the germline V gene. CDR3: CASSQEMSADFRRNTEAFF. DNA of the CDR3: TGCGCCAGCAGCCAAGAAATGTCGGCGGACTTCAGACGGAACACTGAAGCTTTCTTT.

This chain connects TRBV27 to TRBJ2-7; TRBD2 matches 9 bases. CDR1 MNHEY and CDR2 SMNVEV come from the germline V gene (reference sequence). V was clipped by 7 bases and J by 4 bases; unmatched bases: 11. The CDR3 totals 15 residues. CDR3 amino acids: CASNPGPAGGYEQYF. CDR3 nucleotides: TGTGCCAGCAACCCTGGTCCGGCGGGGGGGTACGAGCAGTACTTC.

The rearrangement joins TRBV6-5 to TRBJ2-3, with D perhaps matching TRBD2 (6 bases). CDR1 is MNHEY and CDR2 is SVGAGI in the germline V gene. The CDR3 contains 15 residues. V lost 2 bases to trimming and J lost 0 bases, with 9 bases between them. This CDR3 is CASSYGGTSTDTQYF. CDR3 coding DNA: TGTGCCAGCAGTTACGGGGGGACTAGCACAGATACGCAGTATTTT.

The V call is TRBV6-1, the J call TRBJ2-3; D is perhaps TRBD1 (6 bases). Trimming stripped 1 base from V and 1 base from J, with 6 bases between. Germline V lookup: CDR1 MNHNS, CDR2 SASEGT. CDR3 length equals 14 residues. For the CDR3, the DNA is TGTGCCAGCAGTGAAGGACAGGGCACAGATACGCAGTATTTT. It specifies CASSEGQGTDTQYF.

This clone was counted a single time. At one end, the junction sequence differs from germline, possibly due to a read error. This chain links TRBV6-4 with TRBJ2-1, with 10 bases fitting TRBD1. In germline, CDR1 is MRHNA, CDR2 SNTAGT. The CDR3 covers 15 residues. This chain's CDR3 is CASSDTRQGANGQFF. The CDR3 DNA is TGTGCCAGCAGTGACACGCGACAGGGGGCGAATGGGCAGTTCTTC.

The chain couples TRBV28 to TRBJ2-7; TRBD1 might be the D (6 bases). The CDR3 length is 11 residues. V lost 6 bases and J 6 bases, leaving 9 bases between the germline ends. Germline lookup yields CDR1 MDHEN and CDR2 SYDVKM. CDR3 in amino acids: CASRQGSEQYF. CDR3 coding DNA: TGTGCCAGCAGACAGGGATCCGAGCAGTACTTC.

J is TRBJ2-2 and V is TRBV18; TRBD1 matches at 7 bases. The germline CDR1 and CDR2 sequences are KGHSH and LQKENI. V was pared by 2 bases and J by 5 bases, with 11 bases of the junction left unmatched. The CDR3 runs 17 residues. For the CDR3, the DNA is TGTGCCAGCTCACCAATACTTAGGACACAGGGGACCGGGGAGCTGTTTTTT. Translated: CASSPILRTQGTGELFF.

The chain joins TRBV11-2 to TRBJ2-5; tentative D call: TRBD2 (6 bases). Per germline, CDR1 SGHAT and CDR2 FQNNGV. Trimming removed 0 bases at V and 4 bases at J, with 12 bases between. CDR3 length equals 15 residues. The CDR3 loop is CASSLDGDSRETQYF. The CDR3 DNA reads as TGTGCCAGCAGCTTAGATGGGGACTCTAGAGAGACCCAGTACTTC.

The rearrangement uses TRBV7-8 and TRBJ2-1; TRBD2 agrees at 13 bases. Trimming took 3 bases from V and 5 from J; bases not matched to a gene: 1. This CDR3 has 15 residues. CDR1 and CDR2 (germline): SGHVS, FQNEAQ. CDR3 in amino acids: CASSLGLAGNNEQFF. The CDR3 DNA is TGTGCCAGCAGCTTGGGACTAGCGGGGAACAATGAGCAGTTCTTC.

In DNA form, the CDR3 reads TGTGCCAGCTCACCAGGGCAGGGGGCGAGAATTGAGCAGTTCTTC. Protein product: CASSPGQGARIEQFF. The chain links TRBV18 to TRBJ2-1; TRBD1 agrees at 8 bases. Trimming removed 2 bases from V and 9 bases from J; junction bases left unmatched: 9. This CDR3 comprises 15 residues. The V gene's germline CDR1 is KGHSH and CDR2 LQKENI. The variable domain in full, with the rest retrieved from reference TRBV18 and TRBJ2-1, is NAGVMQNPRHLVRRRGQEARLRCSPMKGHSHVYWYRQLPEEGLKFMVYLQKENIIDESGMPKERFSAEFPKEGPSILRIQQVVRGDSAAYFCASSPGQGARIEQFFGPGTRLTVL.

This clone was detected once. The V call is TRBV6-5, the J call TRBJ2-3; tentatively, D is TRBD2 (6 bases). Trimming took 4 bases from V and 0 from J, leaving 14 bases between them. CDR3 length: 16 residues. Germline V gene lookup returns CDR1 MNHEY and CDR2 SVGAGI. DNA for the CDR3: TGTGCCAGCAGTTCGCACCTCGGGGGAAGCACAGATACGCAGTATTTT. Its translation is CASSSHLGGSTDTQYF.

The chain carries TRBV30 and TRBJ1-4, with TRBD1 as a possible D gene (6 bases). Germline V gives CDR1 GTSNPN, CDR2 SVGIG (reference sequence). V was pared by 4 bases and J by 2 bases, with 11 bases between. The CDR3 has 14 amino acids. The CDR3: CAWTTTGTNEKLFF. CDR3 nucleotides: TGTGCCTGGACCACTACAGGGACTAATGAAAAACTGTTTTTT.

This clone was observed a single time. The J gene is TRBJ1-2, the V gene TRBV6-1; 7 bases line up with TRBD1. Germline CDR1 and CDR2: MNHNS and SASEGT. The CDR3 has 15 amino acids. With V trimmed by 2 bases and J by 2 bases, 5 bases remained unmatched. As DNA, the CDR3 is TGTGCCAGCAGTGAACAATCGGGACAGAACTATGGCTACACCTTC. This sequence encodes CASSEQSGQNYGYTF.

CDR3 coding DNA: TGTGCCAGTAGTTCCCTAGCGGGAGTGGGGGCAGATACGCAGTATTTT. This gives the protein CASSSLAGVGADTQYF. V is TRBV19 and J is TRBJ2-3; 10 bases are shared with TRBD2. The germline gives CDR1 LNHDA, CDR2 SQIVND (reference sequence). V lost 5 bases to trimming and J lost 4 bases; unmatched junction nucleotides: 9. This CDR3 comprises 16 residues.

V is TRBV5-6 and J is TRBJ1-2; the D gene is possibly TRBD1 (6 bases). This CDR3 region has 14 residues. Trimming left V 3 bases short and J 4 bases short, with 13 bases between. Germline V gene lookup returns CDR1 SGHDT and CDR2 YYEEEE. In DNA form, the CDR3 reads TGTGCCAGCAGCTCCTGGACAGAGACCTATGGCTACACCTTC. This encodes CASSSWTETYGYTF.

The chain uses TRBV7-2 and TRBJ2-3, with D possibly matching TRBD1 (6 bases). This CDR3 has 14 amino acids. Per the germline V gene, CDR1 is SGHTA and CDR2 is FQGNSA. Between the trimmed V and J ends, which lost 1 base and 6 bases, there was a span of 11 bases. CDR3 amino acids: CASSLGGGGDTQYF. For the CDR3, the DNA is TGTGCCAGCAGCTTAGGTGGGGGCGGGGATACGCAGTATTTT.

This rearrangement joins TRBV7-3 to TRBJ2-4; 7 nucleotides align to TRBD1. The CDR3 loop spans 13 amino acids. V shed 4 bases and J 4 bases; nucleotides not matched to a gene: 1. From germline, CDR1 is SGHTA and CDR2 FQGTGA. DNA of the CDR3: TGTGCCAGCAGCTCGGACAGGAAAAACATTCAGTACTTC. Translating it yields CASSSDRKNIQYF. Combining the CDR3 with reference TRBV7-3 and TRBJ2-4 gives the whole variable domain GAGVSQTPSNKVTEKGKYVELRCDPISGHTALYWYRQSLGQGPEFLIYFQGTGAADDSGLPNDRFFAVRPEGSVSTLKIQRTERGDSAVYLCASSSDRKNIQYFGAGTRLSVL.

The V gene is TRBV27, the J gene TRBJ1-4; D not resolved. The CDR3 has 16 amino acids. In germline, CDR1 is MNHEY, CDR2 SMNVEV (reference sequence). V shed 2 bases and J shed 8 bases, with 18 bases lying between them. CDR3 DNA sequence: TGTGCCAGCAGTTTAGAGTCGACACGGCGAGGGGAAAAACTGTTTTTT. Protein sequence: CASSLESTRRGEKLFF.

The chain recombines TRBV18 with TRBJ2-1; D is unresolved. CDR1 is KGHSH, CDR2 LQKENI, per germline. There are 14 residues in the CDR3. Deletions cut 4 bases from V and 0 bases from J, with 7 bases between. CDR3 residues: CASSLSSSYNEQFF. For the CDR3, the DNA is TGTGCCAGCTCACTCTCGAGCTCCTACAATGAGCAGTTCTTC.

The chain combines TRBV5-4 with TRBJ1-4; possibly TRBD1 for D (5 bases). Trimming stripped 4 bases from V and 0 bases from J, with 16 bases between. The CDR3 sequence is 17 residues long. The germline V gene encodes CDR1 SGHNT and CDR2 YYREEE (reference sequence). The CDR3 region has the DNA TGTGCCAGCAGCCCAAGCTGGGGGGAGGCAACTAATGAAAAACTGTTTTTT. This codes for CASSPSWGEATNEKLFF.

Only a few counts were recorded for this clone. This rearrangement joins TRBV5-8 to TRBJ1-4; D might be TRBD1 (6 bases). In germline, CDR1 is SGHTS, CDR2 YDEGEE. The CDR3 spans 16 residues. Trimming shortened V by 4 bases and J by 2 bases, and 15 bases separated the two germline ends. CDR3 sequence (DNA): TGTGCCAGCAGCCCCGGACAGACCGGGACTAATGAAAAACTGTTTTTT. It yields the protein CASSPGQTGTNEKLFF.